This is a list of T cell receptor beta chains from one sample in a study of shared clonotypes between healthy human individuals. TCRdb's copy holds only in-frame clones and misses some; the assay was immunoSEQ multiplex PCR. The table lists under 2,500,000 clones, 90% to 96% of them singletons, with around 0.13% in the top ten. Material: naive CD4+ T cells sorted from blood. The source of these receptors is a man aged 18 to 35 in good health. Both conserved end residues are part of each CDR3. Fields, in order: CDR3 protein, CDR3 DNA, J gene, V gene, D gene, clone size. The D gene is left open where the match is weak. Some rows mark clone size as missing; the rest say once, few, many or name a class of expanded clone.

CDR3aa: CASSLEPPDGNQPQHF
CDR3nt: TGCGCCAGCAGCTTGGAGCCCCCGGACGGCAATCAGCCCCAGCATTTT
j_gene: TRBJ1-5
v_gene: TRBV5-1
d_gene: NA
abundance: NA

CDR3aa: CASSRLSLGPYNEQFF
CDR3nt: TGTGCCAGCAGCCGCTTGTCTCTGGGCCCCTACAATGAGCAGTTCTTC
j_gene: TRBJ2-1
v_gene: TRBV7-8
d_gene: NA
abundance: NA

CDR3aa: CASSESFIPGSYEQYF
CDR3nt: TGTGCCAGCAGTGAATCTTTCATCCCAGGGTCCTACGAGCAGTACTTC
j_gene: TRBJ2-7
v_gene: TRBV25-1
d_gene: NA
abundance: NA

CDR3aa: CASSIDRSGSLHF
CDR3nt: TGTGCCAGTAGTATAGATCGGAGCGGTTCGTTGCACTTC
j_gene: TRBJ2-5
v_gene: TRBV19
d_gene: NA
abundance: NA

CDR3aa: CASRSSGHVQEQYF
CDR3nt: TGTGCCAGCAGGTCTAGCGGGCATGTTCAGGAGCAGTACTTC
j_gene: TRBJ2-7
v_gene: TRBV2
d_gene: TRBD2
abundance: NA

CDR3aa: CASSEPRDREPYSNQPQHF
CDR3nt: TGTGCCAGCAGTGAACCCCGGGACAGGGAACCCTATAGCAATCAGCCCCAGCATTTT
j_gene: TRBJ1-5
v_gene: TRBV28
d_gene: TRBD1
abundance: NA

CDR3aa: CASTSLGGADSPLHF
CDR3nt: TGTGCCAGCACCTCCTTGGGGGGGGCGGATTCACCCCTCCACTTT
j_gene: TRBJ1-6
v_gene: TRBV5-4
d_gene: NA
abundance: NA

CDR3aa: CSVEEGVYTF
CDR3nt: TGCAGCGTTGAAGAGGGGGTCTACACCTTC
j_gene: TRBJ1-2
v_gene: TRBV29-1
d_gene: NA
abundance: NA

CDR3aa: CSAGQYYEQYF
CDR3nt: TGCAGCGCCGGACAATACTACGAGCAGTACTTC
j_gene: TRBJ2-7
v_gene: TRBV29-1
d_gene: NA
abundance: NA

CDR3aa: CASSSGTTPDEQYF
CDR3nt: TGTGCCAGCAGCTCTGGAACCACCCCGGACGAGCAGTACTTC
j_gene: TRBJ2-7
v_gene: TRBV28
d_gene: NA
abundance: once

CDR3aa: CASSKGSGGLYNEQFF
CDR3nt: TGCGCCAGCAGCAAGGGTAGCGGGGGCCTCTACAATGAGCAGTTCTTC
j_gene: TRBJ2-1
v_gene: TRBV5-1
d_gene: TRBD2
abundance: once

CDR3aa: CASSLLSGNTEAFF
CDR3nt: TGTGCCAGCAGTTTATTATCCGGAAACACTGAAGCTTTCTTT
j_gene: TRBJ1-1
v_gene: TRBV27
d_gene: NA
abundance: NA

CDR3aa: CASSLVGHLSSYNSPLHF
CDR3nt: TGTGCCAGCAGCTTAGTTGGACACTTGAGCTCCTATAATTCACCCCTCCACTTT
j_gene: TRBJ1-6
v_gene: TRBV11-2
d_gene: NA
abundance: NA

CDR3aa: CASSFYRNDNEQFF
CDR3nt: TGTGCCAGCAGCTTTTATCGGAATGACAATGAGCAGTTCTTC
j_gene: TRBJ2-1
v_gene: TRBV7-2
d_gene: NA
abundance: NA

CDR3aa: CASSQVVSSSSYEQYF
CDR3nt: TGCGCCAGCAGCCAAGTCGTTTCGAGCAGTTCCTACGAGCAGTACTTC
j_gene: TRBJ2-7
v_gene: TRBV4-1
d_gene: NA
abundance: NA

CDR3aa: CASSATLGTGGTTNEKLFF
CDR3nt: TGTGCCAGCAGCGCCACCCTCGGGACAGGGGGGACAACTAATGAAAAACTGTTTTTT
j_gene: TRBJ1-4
v_gene: TRBV9
d_gene: TRBD1
abundance: NA

CDR3aa: CASSFSGGATGDEQYF
CDR3nt: TGTGCCAGCAGTTTTAGCGGGGGGGCCACGGGCGACGAGCAGTACTTC
j_gene: TRBJ2-7
v_gene: TRBV27
d_gene: TRBD2
abundance: NA

CDR3aa: CASGGDGYQPQHF
CDR3nt: TGTGCCAGCGGCGGGGACGGTTATCAGCCCCAGCATTTT
j_gene: TRBJ1-5
v_gene: TRBV2
d_gene: NA
abundance: NA

CDR3aa: CASSYSLAGGRETQYF
CDR3nt: TGTGCCAGCAGTTACTCACTAGCGGGAGGACGGGAGACCCAGTACTTC
j_gene: TRBJ2-5
v_gene: TRBV6-5
d_gene: TRBD2
abundance: once

CDR3aa: CASSSQTGGSEAFF
CDR3nt: TGCGCCAGCAGCTCCCAAACAGGGGGCTCTGAAGCTTTCTTT
j_gene: TRBJ1-1
v_gene: TRBV5-1
d_gene: TRBD1
abundance: NA

CDR3aa: CASSTGLRGSTDTQYF
CDR3nt: TGTGCCAGCAGCACGGGGCTTAGGGGGAGCACAGATACGCAGTATTTT
j_gene: TRBJ2-3
v_gene: TRBV11-2
d_gene: NA
abundance: NA

CDR3aa: CASTQRTGGGNQPQHF
CDR3nt: TGTGCCAGCACCCAACGGACAGGGGGCGGCAATCAGCCCCAGCATTTT
j_gene: TRBJ1-5
v_gene: TRBV7-8
d_gene: TRBD1
abundance: NA

CDR3aa: CAWSHPGILNEKLFF
CDR3nt: TGTGCCTGGAGTCACCCGGGGATCCTAAATGAAAAACTGTTTTTT
j_gene: TRBJ1-4
v_gene: TRBV30
d_gene: NA
abundance: NA

CDR3aa: CASSPRTGANYGYTF
CDR3nt: TGTGCCAGCAGCCCAAGGACAGGGGCAAACTATGGCTACACCTTC
j_gene: TRBJ1-2
v_gene: TRBV5-4
d_gene: TRBD1
abundance: NA

CDR3aa: CAWNPQGVGGNTEAFF
CDR3nt: TGTGCCTGGAACCCCCAGGGAGTAGGGGGTAACACTGAAGCTTTCTTT
j_gene: TRBJ1-1
v_gene: TRBV30
d_gene: NA
abundance: NA

CDR3aa: CAISESVHEQYF
CDR3nt: TGTGCCATCAGTGAGTCGGTTCACGAGCAGTACTTC
j_gene: TRBJ2-7
v_gene: TRBV10-3
d_gene: NA
abundance: NA

CDR3aa: CASSRQGATGELFF
CDR3nt: TGTGCCAGCAGCCGTCAAGGGGCCACCGGGGAGCTGTTTTTT
j_gene: TRBJ2-2
v_gene: TRBV11-1
d_gene: NA
abundance: NA

CDR3aa: CASSLPGGSEQYF
CDR3nt: TGTGCCAGCAGCCTTCCGGGGGGCAGCGAGCAGTACTTC
j_gene: TRBJ2-7
v_gene: TRBV11-2
d_gene: NA
abundance: NA

CDR3aa: CASSLDGGRVEKLFF
CDR3nt: TGTGCCAGCAGCTTAGACGGGGGGCGCGTGGAAAAACTGTTTTTT
j_gene: TRBJ1-4
v_gene: TRBV7-9
d_gene: NA
abundance: NA

CDR3aa: CASAEYRGNEKLFF
CDR3nt: TGTGCCAGCGCTGAGTACAGGGGTAATGAAAAACTGTTTTTT
j_gene: TRBJ1-4
v_gene: TRBV19
d_gene: TRBD1
abundance: NA

CDR3aa: CASSPPRGSKSHEQYF
CDR3nt: TGTGCCAGCTCACCACCGAGAGGATCCAAATCCCACGAGCAGTACTTC
j_gene: TRBJ2-7
v_gene: TRBV18
d_gene: NA
abundance: NA

CDR3aa: CASASSGAGEGYEQYF
CDR3nt: TGTGCCAGCGCTAGCTCCGGGGCAGGGGAGGGCTACGAGCAGTACTTC
j_gene: TRBJ2-7
v_gene: TRBV25-1
d_gene: NA
abundance: NA

CDR3aa: CASTKGTGSSTDTQYF
CDR3nt: TGTGCCAGCACCAAAGGGACAGGTTCTAGCACAGATACGCAGTATTTT
j_gene: TRBJ2-3
v_gene: TRBV9
d_gene: TRBD1
abundance: NA

CDR3aa: CASRGPSTDTQYF
CDR3nt: TGTGCCAGCAGGGGACCCAGCACAGATACGCAGTATTTT
j_gene: TRBJ2-3
v_gene: TRBV6-5
d_gene: NA
abundance: NA

CDR3aa: CASSPRGVSNQPQHF
CDR3nt: TGTGCCAGCAGCCCCCGGGGGGTTAGCAATCAGCCCCAGCATTTT
j_gene: TRBJ1-5
v_gene: TRBV6-6
d_gene: NA
abundance: NA

CDR3aa: CASSLGGLNTEAFF
CDR3nt: TGCGCCAGCAGCTTGGGAGGGTTAAACACTGAAGCTTTCTTT
j_gene: TRBJ1-1
v_gene: TRBV5-1
d_gene: NA
abundance: NA

CDR3aa: CATSRSGPGKETQYF
CDR3nt: TGTGCCACCAGCAGGTCAGGGCCCGGAAAAGAGACCCAGTACTTC
j_gene: TRBJ2-5
v_gene: TRBV15
d_gene: NA
abundance: NA

CDR3aa: CATGTGVSPLHF
CDR3nt: TGTGCCACCGGGACAGGGGTTTCACCCCTCCACTTT
j_gene: TRBJ1-6
v_gene: TRBV10-3
d_gene: TRBD1
abundance: NA

CDR3aa: CASSLAGSSYNEQFF
CDR3nt: TGTGCCAGCAGTTTGGCCGGGAGCTCCTACAATGAGCAGTTCTTC
j_gene: TRBJ2-1
v_gene: TRBV27
d_gene: NA
abundance: NA

CDR3aa: CASSLQSAYEQYF
CDR3nt: TGTGCCAGCAGCCTTCAGAGTGCCTACGAGCAGTACTTC
j_gene: TRBJ2-7
v_gene: TRBV7-2
d_gene: NA
abundance: NA

CDR3aa: CASSPGLTSGANVLTF
CDR3nt: TGCGCCAGCAGCCCAGGACTGACCTCTGGGGCCAACGTCCTGACTTTC
j_gene: TRBJ2-6
v_gene: TRBV5-1
d_gene: NA
abundance: once

CDR3aa: CASSIMESSYNEQFF
CDR3nt: TGTGCCAGCAGTATAATGGAGAGCTCCTACAATGAGCAGTTCTTC
j_gene: TRBJ2-1
v_gene: TRBV2
d_gene: NA
abundance: NA

CDR3aa: CASSIVGTPNTEAFF
CDR3nt: TGTGCCAGTAGTATAGTTGGGACACCGAACACTGAAGCTTTCTTT
j_gene: TRBJ1-1
v_gene: TRBV19
d_gene: NA
abundance: NA

CDR3aa: CASSLPGARETQYF
CDR3nt: TGTGCCAGCAGCTTACCAGGGGCGCGGGAGACCCAGTACTTC
j_gene: TRBJ2-5
v_gene: TRBV7-2
d_gene: NA
abundance: NA

CDR3aa: CASSLDIGGRGNEKLFF
CDR3nt: TGTGCCAGCAGCTTGGATATCGGAGGCAGGGGTAATGAAAAACTGTTTTTT
j_gene: TRBJ1-4
v_gene: TRBV5-6
d_gene: NA
abundance: NA

CDR3aa: CASRLAGSYNEQFF
CDR3nt: TGCGCCAGCCGACTAGCGGGAAGCTACAATGAGCAGTTCTTC
j_gene: TRBJ2-1
v_gene: TRBV10-2
d_gene: TRBD2
abundance: NA

CDR3aa: CASSQTSGSINEQFF
CDR3nt: TGTGCCAGCAGCCAGACTAGCGGGAGTATCAATGAGCAGTTCTTC
j_gene: TRBJ2-1
v_gene: TRBV4-2
d_gene: TRBD2
abundance: once

CDR3aa: CATSRDGRGFGAFF
CDR3nt: TGTGCCACCAGCAGAGACGGGCGAGGGTTCGGAGCTTTCTTT
j_gene: TRBJ1-1
v_gene: TRBV15
d_gene: NA
abundance: few

CDR3aa: CASSRREGATGELFF
CDR3nt: TGTGCCAGCAGCCGACGGGAGGGGGCGACCGGGGAGCTGTTTTTT
j_gene: TRBJ2-2
v_gene: TRBV6-5
d_gene: NA
abundance: NA

CDR3aa: CAIRRGQEESDYGYTF
CDR3nt: TGTGCCATCAGGAGGGGGCAGGAAGAATCTGACTATGGCTACACCTTC
j_gene: TRBJ1-2
v_gene: TRBV10-3
d_gene: TRBD1
abundance: once

CDR3aa: CASRPSGLGDTQYF
CDR3nt: TGTGCCAGCAGGCCTAGCGGGCTCGGGGATACGCAGTATTTT
j_gene: TRBJ2-3
v_gene: TRBV2
d_gene: TRBD2
abundance: NA

CDR3aa: CASSLTGGSTNEKLFF
CDR3nt: TGTGCCAGCAGTTTAACTGGGGGCTCAACTAATGAAAAACTGTTTTTT
j_gene: TRBJ1-4
v_gene: TRBV27
d_gene: NA
abundance: NA